This is a list of T cell receptor beta chains from one sample in a study of monozygotic twins with inflammatory bowel disease. Reanalyzing the 5' RACE reads, TCRdb keeps one entry per CDR3 protein, without DNA. The sample totals about 350,000 distinct CDR3 sequences; its top ten clones hold approximately 2%. What was sequenced was blood. These receptors were taken from a human donor with ulcerative colitis or Crohn's disease, or a healthy co-twin of an affected twin (not recorded which). The CDR3 runs from the conserved cysteine through the conserved F or W.

TRBV6-6,TRBJ1-4,CASRPDGTNEKLFF
TRBV29-1,TRBJ1-1,CSVEKGRENTEAFF
TRBV20-1,TRBJ2-7,CSARDLREGMHEQYF
TRBV9,TRBJ2-6,CASSLRTGPSSSGANVLTF
TRBV20-1,TRBJ1-2,CSARNGGYGYTF
TRBV20-1,TRBJ1-6,CSATLTGDSYNSPLHF
TRBV5-3,TRBJ1-2,CARSLATGTPKCGYTF
TRBV30,TRBJ1-1,CAWSGFSGEAFF
TRBV12-5,TRBJ1-5,CASGLAGDSNQPQHF
TRBV10-1,TRBJ1-6,CASSETGGNSPLHF
TRBV4-2,TRBJ2-5,CASSREAGREETQYF
TRBV7-2,TRBJ2-3,CASSLVRGGAVDTQYF
TRBV20-1,TRBJ2-3,CSASLLADPRDTQYF
TRBV5-1,TRBJ2-6,CASSPTRIGRSGANVLTF
TRBV10-3,TRBJ2-3,CAIRAGGTDTQYF
TRBV3-1,TRBJ2-1,CASRQAGGPSYNEQFF
TRBV6-1,TRBJ2-7,CASSRGGSYEQYF
TRBV7-2,TRBJ2-2,CASRTTQPYTGELFF
TRBV3-1,TRBJ1-1,CASSPNGGGNTEAFF
TRBV15,TRBJ2-5,CATSRDTGRGAQETQYF
TRBV12-3/TRBV12-4,TRBJ1-5,CASSSNAGGRDQPQHF
TRBV12-3/TRBV12-4,TRBJ1-3,CASSFGGAGWGNTIYF
TRBV10-1,TRBJ2-6,CASSDGGLSGANVLTF
TRBV12-3/TRBV12-4,TRBJ2-4,CASSTRQGARENIQYF
TRBV12-3/TRBV12-4,TRBJ2-1,CARGLGRDNEQFF
TRBV5-1,TRBJ2-3,CASSLGLLNTDTQYF
TRBV29-1,TRBJ2-4,CSVGAGLAKNIQYF
TRBV7-2,TRBJ1-5,CASSLKGGRQPQHF
TRBV4-3,TRBJ2-3,CASSQAQGKGDTQYF
TRBV19,TRBJ2-7,CASEAGNEQYF
TRBV12-3/TRBV12-4,TRBJ1-2,CASSFGEYGYTF
TRBV15,TRBJ2-7,CATSRDLGVNYEQYF
TRBV20-1,TRBJ2-6,CSAREGGAGSGANVLTF
TRBV9,TRBJ1-6,CASSVDPSGVGSPLHF
TRBV19,TRBJ1-1,CASRNRGLQAFF
TRBV20-1,TRBJ2-5,CSARDLGTSGSIEETQYF
TRBV12-3/TRBV12-4,TRBJ1-5,CASRVWGGPQPQHF
TRBV7-2,TRBJ2-4,CASSFISRDSQYF
TRBV6-1,TRBJ2-1,CASRARGRGHEQFF
TRBV7-9,TRBJ1-6,CASSPRDFTSYNSPLHF
TRBV20-1,TRBJ1-5,CSARAGGAYSNQPQHF
TRBV12-3/TRBV12-4,TRBJ2-2,CASNPVGRLGGELFF
TRBV10-3,TRBJ1-5,CAISESGGNQPQHF
TRBV5-1,TRBJ2-4,CASKANQDHSGKNIQYF